A single sample gave rise to the 28 T cell receptor beta chains below, sequenced in a study of T cells in Graves' hyperthyroidism and ophthalmopathy. TCR beta CDR3 region amplification was performed from RNA transcripts. HTBI primers drove first-round RT-PCR of the TCR CDR3. Each CDR3 protein gets one entry after TCRdb re-called the multiplex PCR reads with MiXCR. The sample yields about 360,000 distinct CDR3 sequences, about 13% seen once. Source material: blood. All receptors derive from a woman between 18 and 30 years old with Graves' hyperthyroidism.

The sample holds many counts of this clonotype. This rearrangement joins TRBV2 to TRBJ1-5; tentatively, D is TRBD1 (5 bases). Germline CDR1 reads SNHLY; CDR2 reads FYNNEI. The CDR3 sequence is 14 residues long. V lost 7 bases to trimming and J lost 4 bases, with 14 bases between them. Written as DNA, the CDR3 is TGTGCCAGCACCACTGGGGGGTTTAATCAGCCCCAGCATTTT. Encoded protein: CASTTGGFNQPQHF.

This clonotype was recorded at least ten times. This chain links TRBV3-1 with TRBJ2-3; a weak D match, TRBD2 (6 bases). Trimming shortened V by 0 bases and J by 8 bases, and 9 bases separated the two germline ends. This CDR3 region has 13 residues. The germline gives CDR1 LGHDT, CDR2 YNNKEL (reference sequence). The CDR3 reads CASSQDLGGTQYF. Written as DNA, the CDR3 is TGTGCCAGCAGCCAAGATCTGGGAGGTACGCAGTATTTT.

This clonotype occurred a few times. The CDR3 is CASIPGTGPATNEKLFF. As DNA, the CDR3 is TGTGCCAGTATTCCCGGGACAGGCCCTGCAACTAATGAAAAACTGTTTTTT. The chain is built from TRBV19 and TRBJ1-4; TRBD1 matches at 8 bases. Germline V CDR1 and CDR2: LNHDA, SQIVND (reference sequence). This CDR3 has 17 residues. V lost 7 bases, J lost 0 bases, and 10 bases stayed unmatched.

At least ten counts were recorded for this clonotype. The CDR3 protein is CASRGASNEKLFF. CDR3 DNA sequence: TGTGCCAGCCGAGGTGCCTCCAATGAAAAACTGTTTTTT. The V gene is TRBV28, the J gene TRBJ1-4; D is ambiguous. Germline CDR1 MDHEN, CDR2 SYDVKM. The V end was cut by 8 bases, the J end by 5 bases, with 12 bases between. The CDR3 has 13 amino acids.

This clonotype occurred many times. The chain couples TRBV12-3 or TRBV12-4 to TRBJ1-1; D ambiguous. The CDR3 covers 13 residues. V lost 7 bases and J 11 bases, leaving 20 bases between the germline ends. The CDR3 DNA is TGTGCCAGCACCCCCGACTTTGTCGGCCGGGCTTTCTTT. Translating it yields CASTPDFVGRAFF.

This clonotype was counted ten times or more. V gene TRBV28 combines with J gene TRBJ1-1; 12 bases line up with TRBD1. The J segment lost 6 bases and the V segment lost 5 bases, leaving 4 bases of the junction unmatched. Germline CDR1 and CDR2: MDHEN and SYDVKM. This CDR3 region has 14 residues. CDR3 amino acids: CASSGDRGHPEAFF. The CDR3 DNA sequence: TGTGCCAGCAGTGGGGACAGGGGGCACCCTGAAGCTTTCTTT.

This clonotype appeared many times. This chain joins TRBV11-2 and TRBJ2-5; 9 positions agree with TRBD1. Germline assignment: CDR1 SGHAT and CDR2 FQNNGV. The CDR3 spans 15 residues. V lost 4 bases to trimming and J lost 5 bases; unmatched junction nucleotides: 8. The chain's CDR3 is CASSSAGTGMETQYF. The CDR3 nucleotides read TGTGCCAGCAGCTCGGCCGGGACAGGGATGGAGACCCAGTACTTC.

This clonotype turned up a few times. This chain links TRBV4-1 with TRBJ2-7; no firm D call. V dropped 0 bases and J dropped 1 base, with 13 bases sitting between them. Germline CDR1 and CDR2: MGHRA and YSYEKL. The CDR3 has 16 residues. CDR3 sequence: CASSQEVHLPSYEQYF. CDR3 sequence (DNA): TGCGCCAGCAGCCAAGAAGTACACCTTCCATCCTACGAGCAGTACTTC.

In its sample, this clonotype was seen many times. The J gene is TRBJ1-2, the V gene TRBV20-1; 10 nucleotides line up with TRBD1. Germline V gene lookup returns CDR1 DFQATT and CDR2 SNEGSKA (reference sequence). This CDR3 is 13 amino acids long. Germline trimming cut 6 bases from V and 4 bases from J; bases unmatched to any gene: 5. CDR3 region: CSASGQGGYGYTF. The CDR3 coding sequence is TGCAGTGCATCCGGACAGGGGGGCTATGGCTACACCTTC.

At least ten counts were recorded for this clonotype. The chain combines TRBV27 with TRBJ1-6; 7 bases match TRBD1. Per the germline V gene, CDR1 is MNHEY and CDR2 is SMNVEV (reference sequence). The CDR3 is made up of 15 amino acids. The J segment lost 8 bases and the V segment lost 1 base, leaving 5 bases of the junction unmatched. The DNA of the CDR3 is TGTGCCAGCAGTTTATACACAGGGGTGGATTCACCCCTCCACTTT. It yields the protein CASSLYTGVDSPLHF.

About this clonotype: A junction boundary mismatches the germline segment, possibly from a read error. The chain uses TRBV10-3 and TRBJ2-6; maybe TRBD1 (5 bases). The CDR3 has 18 amino acids. Germline V gene sequence: CDR1 ENHRY, CDR2 SYGVKD. The CDR3 DNA sequence: TGTGCCACCAGTGACTTGGTGGACAAGGCGTCTGGGGCCAACGTCCTGACTTTC. The encoded protein is CATSDLVDKASGANVLTF.

At least ten counts were recorded for this clonotype. The rearrangement uses TRBV28 and TRBJ1-2; no firm D call. Germline CDR1 is MDHEN and CDR2 is SYDVKM. This CDR3 contains 12 residues. Trimming took off 3 bases at V and 4 bases at J, with 6 bases between the two ends. The chain's CDR3 is CASSFAAYGYTF. The CDR3 nucleotides read TGTGCCAGCAGTTTTGCAGCCTATGGCTACACCTTC.

This clonotype has ten or more counts. J is TRBJ1-2 and V is TRBV28, with 8 nucleotides matching TRBD1. CDR3 length: 15 amino acids. Germline values: CDR1 MDHEN, CDR2 SYDVKM. V gave up 2 bases and J gave up 8 bases; unmatched junction bases: 10. CDR3 sequence (DNA): TGTGCCAGCAGTTTAAGTCTGGACAGGGCGGACGGCTACACCTTC. Protein sequence: CASSLSLDRADGYTF.

This clonotype was found many times. This chain joins TRBV2 and TRBJ2-1, with D possibly TRBD2 on 6 matching bases. CDR3 length equals 15 residues. CDR1 SNHLY and CDR2 FYNNEI come from the germline V gene. The V end was cut by 2 bases, the J end by 2 bases, with 10 bases between. CDR3 in amino acids: CASSETGTAYNEQFF. For the CDR3, the DNA is TGTGCCAGCAGTGAAACCGGGACTGCCTACAATGAGCAGTTCTTC. Supplemented by reference TRBV2 and TRBJ2-1, the full variable domain reads EPEVTQTPSHQVTQMGQEVILRCVPISNHLYFYWYRQILGQKVEFLVSFYNNEISEKSEIFDDQFSVERPDGSNFTLKIRSTKLEDSAMYFCASSETGTAYNEQFFGPGTRLTVL.

This clonotype appeared many times. V and J are TRBV7-3 and TRBJ2-1, with 10 positions matching TRBD2. CDR3 length: 17 residues. Germline trimming cut 3 bases from V and 8 bases from J; bases unmatched to any gene: 13. Germline assignment: CDR1 SGHTA and CDR2 FQGTGA. CDR3 region: CASSLISLAGEGDEQFF. CDR3 coding DNA: TGTGCCAGCAGCTTGATCTCCCTAGCGGGAGAAGGGGATGAGCAGTTCTTC.

This clonotype was found many times. The chain recombines TRBV7-2 with TRBJ1-5; D is unclear. The germline CDR1 and CDR2 sequences are SGHTA and FQGNSA. CDR3 size: 15 residues. The V end lost 1 base, the J end lost 5 bases, and 12 bases lay between the germline ends. CDR3 in amino acids: CASSLELRSDQPQHF. DNA of the CDR3: TGTGCCAGCAGCTTAGAATTACGGTCGGATCAGCCCCAGCATTTT.

This clonotype was picked up many times. V usage is TRBV5-1 and J usage is TRBJ1-1; possible D gene TRBD1, 6 bases. The CDR3 covers 15 residues. In germline, CDR1 is SGHRS, CDR2 YFSETQ. The V gene lost 0 bases and the J gene lost 4 bases, with 13 bases spanning the gap. The CDR3 region has the DNA TGCGCCAGCAGCTTGGTATCGGGGGGGGCCACTGAAGCTTTCTTT. Amino acids: CASSLVSGGATEAFF.

This clonotype has a handful of counts. The V gene is TRBV9, the J gene TRBJ2-5; D might be TRBD1 (5 bases). The CDR3 length is 13 residues. Trimming removed 0 bases at V and 4 bases at J, with 7 bases between. CDR1 is SGDLS and CDR2 is YYNGEE in the germline V gene. CDR3 nucleotides: TGTGCCAGCAGCGTAGACCAGGGAGAGACCCAGTACTTC. Its translation: CASSVDQGETQYF.

This clonotype is a singleton in its sample. This may be a read error, as it is one base from a much larger clone. V and J are TRBV2 and TRBJ2-7; the D is unclear. V gave up 1 base and J gave up 9 bases, with 7 bases separating them. Germline CDR1 and CDR2: SNHLY and FYNNEI. The CDR3 extends over 11 amino acids. The CDR3 protein is CASSEGWSQYF. The CDR3 region has the DNA TGTGCCAGCAGTGAAGGCTGGTCGCAGTACTTC.

Ten or more counts support this clonotype. The V gene is TRBV2, the J gene TRBJ1-5; D is possibly TRBD1 (5 bases). V lost 5 bases to trimming and J lost 1 base, with 15 bases between them. The CDR3 loop spans 16 amino acids. Germline loops: CDR1 SNHLY, CDR2 FYNNEI. CDR3 protein: CASSPSGTSSNQPQHF. The CDR3 nucleotides are TGTGCCAGCAGTCCGAGCGGGACGTCAAGCAATCAGCCCCAGCATTTT.

This clonotype was recorded at least ten times. V is TRBV28 and J is TRBJ1-4; 7 bases match TRBD1. Germline CDR1 and CDR2: MDHEN and SYDVKM. The CDR3 runs to 15 residues. Germline trimming cut 8 bases from V and 0 bases from J; bases unmatched to any gene: 6. CDR3 sequence reads: CASARDRATNEKLFF. CDR3 sequence (DNA): TGTGCCAGCGCCCGGGACAGAGCAACTAATGAAAAACTGTTTTTT.

The table lists this clonotype with many counts. The chain joins TRBV25-1 to TRBJ2-1, with 10 bases that match TRBD1. Trimming took 1 base from V and 6 from J; bases not matched to a gene: 3. The CDR3 loop spans 15 amino acids. Per germline, CDR1 MGHDK and CDR2 SYGVNS. The CDR3 DNA reads as TGTGCCAGCAGTGAATCTGGGACAGGGGTCAATGAGCAGTTCTTC. Its protein is CASSESGTGVNEQFF.

This clonotype occurred many times. This sequence joins TRBV28 and TRBJ2-7; D perhaps matches TRBD2 (5 bases). Trimming took 7 bases from V and 5 from J, leaving 24 bases between them. CDR1 MDHEN and CDR2 SYDVKM come from the germline V gene. The CDR3 spans 16 residues. For the CDR3, the DNA is TGTGCCAGCAACTACCCCTCGGGCGGAGGATCGGACGAGCAGTACTTC. It is translated as CASNYPSGGGSDEQYF.

The chain links TRBV6-1 to TRBJ1-5; D perhaps matches TRBD1 (6 bases). The germline CDR1 and CDR2 sequences are MNHNS and SASEGT. CDR3 length: 14 amino acids. V lost 5 bases to trimming and J lost 5 bases, with 13 bases between them. The CDR3 bases are TGTGCCAGCAGTCAGAGGGGGGTGGATCAGCCCCAGCATTTT. As protein: CASSQRGVDQPQHF.

This clonotype was seen repeatedly, ten times or more. The J gene is TRBJ2-1, the V gene TRBV6-2 or TRBV6-3; D gene uncertain. This CDR3 is built from 13 residues. The V gene's germline CDR1 is MNHEY and CDR2 SVGEGT. Trimming shortened V by 0 bases and J by 10 bases, and 10 bases separated the two germline ends. CDR3 sequence reads: CASSYSSTQEQFF. CDR3 bases: TGTGCCAGCAGTTACTCCTCGACTCAGGAGCAGTTCTTC.

This clonotype was seen at least ten times. The rearrangement joins TRBV6-1 to TRBJ1-2; D ambiguous. Trimming removed 5 bases at V and 3 bases at J, with 7 bases between. Germline CDR1 and CDR2: MNHNS and SASEGT. This CDR3 is built from 12 residues. The CDR3 DNA reads TGTGCCAGCAGTTCCCAGGACTATGGCTACACCTTC. Amino acids: CASSSQDYGYTF.

This clonotype appeared many times. The CDR3, as DNA: TGTGCCAGCAATACAGGGCGCACCGGGGAGCTGTTTTTT. Translation: CASNTGRTGELFF. V usage is TRBV2 and J usage is TRBJ2-2, with a tentative D call TRBD1 (6 bases). The germline V and J ends were trimmed by 7 bases and 4 bases, with 10 bases remaining between them. Germline V gene lookup returns CDR1 SNHLY and CDR2 FYNNEI. The CDR3 has 13 residues.

The genes are TRBV3-1 and TRBJ1-2; the match to TRBD1 covers 7 bases. Unmatched junction bases numbered 7, after V lost 1 base and J lost 5 bases. The CDR3 loop spans 15 amino acids. Germline lookup yields CDR1 LGHDT and CDR2 YNNKEL (reference sequence). The CDR3: CASSQVQGSQYGYTF. CDR3 sequence (DNA): TGTGCCAGCAGCCAAGTACAGGGGAGTCAATATGGCTACACCTTC.